The 10 T cell receptor beta chains below come from one sample, sequenced in a study of TIL therapy for anti-PD-1-resistant metastatic lung cancer. The immunoSEQ assay was v3. The protocol was immunoSEQ multiplex PCR, while the TCRdb copy is restricted to in-frame clones and leaves out a portion. Of tens of thousands of clones detected, 87% appear once; the ten largest clones hold roughly 2.6%. Documented time point: pre-treatment sample, taken before nivolumab and TIL therapy. The specimen was blood, collected at baseline. Source of these receptors: a person aged 25-80 years with non-small cell lung cancer.

This clone appeared a single time. The chain carries TRBV9 and TRBJ2-2; D not certain. Trimming shortened V by 3 bases and J by 1 base, and 16 bases separated the two germline ends. In germline, CDR1 is SGDLS, CDR2 YYNGEE. This CDR3 has 17 amino acids. DNA of the CDR3: TGTGCCAGCAGCGCTAGTATCAAGGGCCGGAACACCGGGGAGCTGTTTTTT. Translating gives CASSASIKGRNTGELFF.

The chain carries TRBV3-1 (or the pseudogene TRBV3-2) and TRBJ2-7; 8 positions match TRBD2. Per the germline V gene, CDR1 is LGHDT and CDR2 is YNNKEL (reference sequence). V trimming: 4 bases; J trimming: 4 bases; junction bases outside the gene matches: 6. This CDR3 is built from 14 residues. The CDR3 DNA reads as TGTGCCAGCAGCCTCGGGGCGGGGGGATACGAGCAGTACTTC. Amino acid sequence: CASSLGAGGYEQYF.

The J gene is TRBJ1-2, the V gene TRBV29-1, with 7 bases aligning to TRBD1. CDR3 length: 12 amino acids. Per the germline V gene, CDR1 is SQVTM and CDR2 is ANQGSEA. V trimming: 6 bases; J trimming: 7 bases; junction bases outside the gene matches: 8. In DNA, the CDR3 is TGCAGCGTAGTAGGACAGGATCTTGGCTACACCTTC. Protein sequence: CSVVGQDLGYTF.

V usage is TRBV10-1 and J usage is TRBJ2-1; 8 nucleotides agree with TRBD2. The CDR3 is 15 amino acids. The trim removed 6 bases at V and 6 bases at J, leaving 10 bases unmatched. Germline V gene lookup returns CDR1 WNHNN and CDR2 SYGVQD (reference sequence). The DNA for the CDR3 is TGCGCCAGCAGCCCAGCGGGAGAGGGATCCAATGAGCAGTTCTTC. Protein product: CASSPAGEGSNEQFF.

V is TRBV5-6 and J is TRBJ1-1, with TRBD1 matching 8 bases. Losses at the gene ends were 0 bases for V and 4 bases for J; bases not matched to a gene: 8. Germline loops: CDR1 SGHDT, CDR2 YYEEEE. This CDR3 spans 16 amino acids. The DNA of the CDR3 is TGTGCCAGCAGCTTGGGTGCAGGGGGCTTGGGCACTGAAGCTTTCTTT. Translating gives CASSLGAGGLGTEAFF.

The chain carries TRBV28 and TRBJ2-3; TRBD2 agrees at 7 bases. J was trimmed by 2 bases and V by 6 bases; bases with no gene match: 5. The germline V gene encodes CDR1 MDHEN and CDR2 SYDVKM. The CDR3 spans 14 residues. DNA of the CDR3: TGTGCCAGCAGACGCGGGACTACCACAGATACGCAGTATTTT. This translates into CASRRGTTTDTQYF.

The genes are TRBV28 and TRBJ1-2, with D tentatively TRBD1 (6 bases). Trimming stripped 3 bases from V and 4 bases from J, with 15 bases between. The V gene's germline CDR1 is MDHEN and CDR2 SYDVKM. The CDR3 runs to 15 residues. The CDR3 DNA is TGTGCCAGCAGTTTGTCGGGGGGCGCATTCTATGGCTACACCTTC. This sequence encodes CASSLSGGAFYGYTF.

The chain has TRBV6-1 and TRBJ2-2; 8 bases are shared with TRBD2. The CDR3 runs 16 residues. Germline trimming cut 3 bases from V and 7 bases from J; bases unmatched to any gene: 10. Per germline, CDR1 MNHNS and CDR2 SASEGT. The chain's CDR3 is CASSERGGRLNGELFF. The DNA for the CDR3 is TGTGCCAGCAGTGAGAGAGGCGGGAGGCTCAACGGGGAGCTGTTTTTT.

The CDR3 nucleotides are TGCGCCAGCAACCTGGACAGGGGCTTCTCCGGGGAGCTGTTTTTT. Protein: CASNLDRGFSGELFF. The chain couples TRBV5-1 to TRBJ2-2; 9 bases agree with TRBD1. Germline CDR1 SGHRS, CDR2 YFSETQ. The CDR3 covers 15 residues. The trim removed 6 bases at V and 6 bases at J, leaving 9 bases unmatched.

In this sample, this clone turned up once. This chain uses TRBV15 with TRBJ2-1, with 11 bases fitting TRBD2. Germline CDR1 reads LNHNV; CDR2 reads YYDKDF (reference sequence). The junction had 3 bases not matched to a gene; V was cut back by 0 bases and J by 2 bases. The CDR3 has 17 residues. The CDR3 DNA reads as TGTGCCACCAGCAGAGAACTAGCGGGAGTGGCCTACAATGAGCAGTTCTTC. Encoded protein: CATSRELAGVAYNEQFF.